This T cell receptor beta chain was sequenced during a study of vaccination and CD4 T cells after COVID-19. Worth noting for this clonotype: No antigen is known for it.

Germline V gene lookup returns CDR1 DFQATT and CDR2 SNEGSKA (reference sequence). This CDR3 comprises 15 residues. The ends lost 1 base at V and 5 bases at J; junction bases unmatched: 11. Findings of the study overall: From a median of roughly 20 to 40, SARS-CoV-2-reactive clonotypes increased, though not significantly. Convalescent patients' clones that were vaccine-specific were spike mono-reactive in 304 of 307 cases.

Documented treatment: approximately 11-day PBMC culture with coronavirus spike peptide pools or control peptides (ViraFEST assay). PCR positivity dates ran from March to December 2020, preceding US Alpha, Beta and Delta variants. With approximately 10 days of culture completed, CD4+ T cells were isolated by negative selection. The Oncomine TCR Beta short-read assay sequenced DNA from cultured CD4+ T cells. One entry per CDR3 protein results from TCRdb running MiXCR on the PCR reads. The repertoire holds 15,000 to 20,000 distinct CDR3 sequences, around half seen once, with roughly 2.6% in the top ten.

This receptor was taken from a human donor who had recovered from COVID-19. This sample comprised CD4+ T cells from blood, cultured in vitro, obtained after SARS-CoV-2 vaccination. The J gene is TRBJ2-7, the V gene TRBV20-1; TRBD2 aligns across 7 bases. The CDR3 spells CSARAPNRDYNEQYF. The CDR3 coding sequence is TGCAGTGCTAGAGCCCCCAACCGGGACTATAACGAGCAGTACTTC.